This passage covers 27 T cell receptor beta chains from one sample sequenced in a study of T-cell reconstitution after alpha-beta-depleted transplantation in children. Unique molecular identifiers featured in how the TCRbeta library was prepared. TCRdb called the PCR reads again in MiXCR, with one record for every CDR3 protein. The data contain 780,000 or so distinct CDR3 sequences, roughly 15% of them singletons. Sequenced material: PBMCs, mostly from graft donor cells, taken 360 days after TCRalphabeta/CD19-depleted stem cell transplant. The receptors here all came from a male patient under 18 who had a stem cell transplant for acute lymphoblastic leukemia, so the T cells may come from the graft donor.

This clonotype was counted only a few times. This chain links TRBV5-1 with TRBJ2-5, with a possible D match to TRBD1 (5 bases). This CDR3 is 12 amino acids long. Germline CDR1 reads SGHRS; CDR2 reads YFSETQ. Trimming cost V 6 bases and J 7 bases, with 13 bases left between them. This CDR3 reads CASTLPDRTQYF. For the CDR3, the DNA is TGCGCCAGCACCCTCCCCGACAGGACCCAGTACTTC.

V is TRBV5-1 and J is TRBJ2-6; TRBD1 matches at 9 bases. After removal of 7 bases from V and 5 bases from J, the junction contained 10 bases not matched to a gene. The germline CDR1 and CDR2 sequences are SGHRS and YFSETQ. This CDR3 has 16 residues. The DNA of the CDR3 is TGCGCCAGCGCTGAGACAGGGGGATACTGGGCCAACGTCCTGACTTTC. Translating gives CASAETGGYWANVLTF.

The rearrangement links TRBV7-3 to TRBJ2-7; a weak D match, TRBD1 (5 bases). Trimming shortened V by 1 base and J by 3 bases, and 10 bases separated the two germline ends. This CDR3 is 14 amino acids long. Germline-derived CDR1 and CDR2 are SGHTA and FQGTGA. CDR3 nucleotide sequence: TGTGCCAGCAGCTTAATAGACAGCTACTACGAGCAGTACTTC. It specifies CASSLIDSYYEQYF. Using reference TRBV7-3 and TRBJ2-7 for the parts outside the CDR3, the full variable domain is GAGVSQTPSNKVTEKGKYVELRCDPISGHTALYWYRQSLGQGPEFLIYFQGTGAADDSGLPNDRFFAVRPEGSVSTLKIQRTERGDSAVYLCASSLIDSYYEQYFGPGTRLTVT.

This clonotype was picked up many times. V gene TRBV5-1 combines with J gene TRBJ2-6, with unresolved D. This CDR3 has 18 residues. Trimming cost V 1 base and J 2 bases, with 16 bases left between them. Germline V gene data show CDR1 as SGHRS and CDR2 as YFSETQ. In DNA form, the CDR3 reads TGCGCCAGCAGCTTGCAAGGTGGGGTACTTCCTGGGGCCAACGTCCTGACTTTC. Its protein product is CASSLQGGVLPGANVLTF.

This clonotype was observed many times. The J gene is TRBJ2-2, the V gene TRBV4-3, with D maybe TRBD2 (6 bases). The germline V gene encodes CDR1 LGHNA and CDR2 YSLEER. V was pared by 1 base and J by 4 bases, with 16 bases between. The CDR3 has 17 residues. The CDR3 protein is CASSQVPGRPPTGELFF. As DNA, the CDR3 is TGCGCCAGCAGCCAAGTGCCCGGGAGACCACCCACCGGGGAGCTGTTTTTT.

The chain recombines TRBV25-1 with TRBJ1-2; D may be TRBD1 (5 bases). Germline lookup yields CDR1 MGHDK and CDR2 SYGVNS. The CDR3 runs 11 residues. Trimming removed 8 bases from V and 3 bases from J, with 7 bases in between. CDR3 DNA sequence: TGTGCCAGCGGAGGGGACTATGGCTACACCTTC. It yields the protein CASGGDYGYTF.

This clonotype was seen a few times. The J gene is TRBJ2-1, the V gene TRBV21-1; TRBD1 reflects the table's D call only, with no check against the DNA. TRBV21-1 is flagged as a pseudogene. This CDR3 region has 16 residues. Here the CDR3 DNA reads TGTGCCAGCAGCAAAGGGATGGGACAGGCCCACAATGAGCAGTTCTTC. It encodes CASSKGMGQAHNEQFF.

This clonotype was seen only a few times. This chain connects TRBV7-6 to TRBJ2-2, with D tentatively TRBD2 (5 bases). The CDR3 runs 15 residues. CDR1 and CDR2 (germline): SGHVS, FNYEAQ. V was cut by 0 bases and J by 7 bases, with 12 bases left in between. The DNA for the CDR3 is TGTGCCAGCAGCTTAGCGTATCGGGATCTCGGGGAGCTGTTTTTT. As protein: CASSLAYRDLGELFF.

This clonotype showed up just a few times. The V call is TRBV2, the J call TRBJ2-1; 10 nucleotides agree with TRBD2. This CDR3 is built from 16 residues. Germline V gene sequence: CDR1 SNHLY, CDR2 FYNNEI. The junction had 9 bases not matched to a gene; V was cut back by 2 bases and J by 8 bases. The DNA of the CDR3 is TGTGCCAGCAGTGAAAAGGCACTAGCGGGATATTATGAGCAGTTCTTC. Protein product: CASSEKALAGYYEQFF.

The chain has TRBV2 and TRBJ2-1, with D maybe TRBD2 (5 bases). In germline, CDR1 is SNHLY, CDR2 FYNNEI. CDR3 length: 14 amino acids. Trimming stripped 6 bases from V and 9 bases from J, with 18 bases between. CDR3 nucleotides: TGTGCCAGCAGGAAGGTAGCTTGGGAGAGTGAGCAGTTCTTC. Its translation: CASRKVAWESEQFF.

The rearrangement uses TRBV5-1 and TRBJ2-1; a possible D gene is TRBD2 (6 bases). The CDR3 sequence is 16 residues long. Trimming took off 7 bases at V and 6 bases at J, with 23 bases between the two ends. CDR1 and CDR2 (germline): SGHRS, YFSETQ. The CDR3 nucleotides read TGCGCCAGCTCCTCAACCCCAACGGGAGAAGCCAATGAGCAGTTCTTC. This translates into CASSSTPTGEANEQFF.

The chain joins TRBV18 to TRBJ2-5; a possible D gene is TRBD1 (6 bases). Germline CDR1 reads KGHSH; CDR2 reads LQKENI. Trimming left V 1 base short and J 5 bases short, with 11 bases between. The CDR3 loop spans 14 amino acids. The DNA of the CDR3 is TGTGCCAGCTCACCACAACAGGGTTGGGAGACCCAGTACTTC. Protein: CASSPQQGWETQYF.

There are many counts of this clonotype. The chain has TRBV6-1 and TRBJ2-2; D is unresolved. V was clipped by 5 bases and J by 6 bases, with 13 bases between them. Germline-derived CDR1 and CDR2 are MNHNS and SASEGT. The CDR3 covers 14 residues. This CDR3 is CASSRVQPPGELFF. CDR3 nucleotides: TGTGCCAGCAGTCGGGTACAGCCCCCCGGGGAGCTGTTTTTT.

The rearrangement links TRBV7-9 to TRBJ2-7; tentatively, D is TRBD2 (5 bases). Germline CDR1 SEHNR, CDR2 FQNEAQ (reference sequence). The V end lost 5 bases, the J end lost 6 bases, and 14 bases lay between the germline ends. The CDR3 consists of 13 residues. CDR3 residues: CASSPGPTSEQYF. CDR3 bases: TGTGCCAGCAGCCCCGGCCCTACTAGCGAGCAGTACTTC. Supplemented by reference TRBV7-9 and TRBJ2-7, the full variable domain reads DTGVSQNPRHKITKRGQNVTFRCDPISEHNRLYWYRQTLGQGPEFLTYFQNEAQLEKSRLLSDRFSAERPKGSFSTLEIQRTEQGDSAMYLCASSPGPTSEQYFGPGTRLTVT.

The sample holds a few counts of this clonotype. This CDR3 is CSARGGQHYNEQFF. Here the CDR3 DNA reads TGCAGTGCCCGAGGGGGGCAGCATTACAATGAGCAGTTCTTC. The V call is TRBV20-1, the J call TRBJ2-1, with D perhaps TRBD1 or TRBD2 (6 bases each). The germline V gene has CDR1 DFQATT and CDR2 SNEGSKA (reference sequence). Trimming removed 6 bases at V and 4 bases at J, with 16 bases between. CDR3 length: 14 residues.

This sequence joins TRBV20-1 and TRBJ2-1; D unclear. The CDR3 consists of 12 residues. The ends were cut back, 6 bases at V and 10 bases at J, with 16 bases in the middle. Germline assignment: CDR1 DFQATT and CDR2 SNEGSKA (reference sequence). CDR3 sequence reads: CSADVPNVEQFF. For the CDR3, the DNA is TGCAGTGCCGACGTCCCTAATGTAGAGCAGTTCTTC.

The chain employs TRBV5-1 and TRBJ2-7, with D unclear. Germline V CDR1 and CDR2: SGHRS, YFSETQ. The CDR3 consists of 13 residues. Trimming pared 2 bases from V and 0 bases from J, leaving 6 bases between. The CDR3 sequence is CASSFDTSYEQYF. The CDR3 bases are TGCGCCAGCAGCTTTGACACCTCCTACGAGCAGTACTTC.

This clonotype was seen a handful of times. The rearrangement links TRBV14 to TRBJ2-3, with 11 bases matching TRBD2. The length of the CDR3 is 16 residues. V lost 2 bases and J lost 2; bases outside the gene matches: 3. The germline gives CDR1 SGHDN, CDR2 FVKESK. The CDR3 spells CASSQLGLADTDTQYF. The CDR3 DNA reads TGTGCCAGCAGCCAACTGGGACTAGCGGACACAGATACGCAGTATTTT.

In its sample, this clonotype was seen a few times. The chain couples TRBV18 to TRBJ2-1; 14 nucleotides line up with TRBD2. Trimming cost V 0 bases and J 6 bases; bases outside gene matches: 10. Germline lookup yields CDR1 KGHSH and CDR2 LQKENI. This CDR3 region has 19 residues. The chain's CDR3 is CASSPPGLAGAFRGNEQFF. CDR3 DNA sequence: TGTGCCAGCTCACCACCGGGACTAGCGGGAGCCTTCCGGGGCAATGAGCAGTTCTTC.

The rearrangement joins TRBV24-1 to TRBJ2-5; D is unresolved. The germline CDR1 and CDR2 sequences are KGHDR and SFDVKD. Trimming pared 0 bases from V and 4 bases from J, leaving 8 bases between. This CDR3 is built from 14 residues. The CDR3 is CATSDLWASETQYF. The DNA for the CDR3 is TGTGCCACCAGTGATTTGTGGGCTTCAGAGACCCAGTACTTC.

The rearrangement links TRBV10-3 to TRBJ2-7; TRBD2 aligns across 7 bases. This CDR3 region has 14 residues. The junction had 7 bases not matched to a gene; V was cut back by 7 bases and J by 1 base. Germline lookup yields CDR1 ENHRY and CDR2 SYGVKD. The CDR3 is CAINTSEGSYEQYF. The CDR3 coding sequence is TGTGCCATCAACACTAGCGAGGGGTCCTACGAGCAGTACTTC.

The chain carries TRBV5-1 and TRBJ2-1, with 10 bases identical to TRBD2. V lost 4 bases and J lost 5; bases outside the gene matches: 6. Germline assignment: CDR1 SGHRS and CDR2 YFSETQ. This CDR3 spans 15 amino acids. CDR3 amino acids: CASSLSGTSDNEQFF. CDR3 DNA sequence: TGCGCCAGCAGCCTGTCCGGGACTAGCGACAATGAGCAGTTCTTC.

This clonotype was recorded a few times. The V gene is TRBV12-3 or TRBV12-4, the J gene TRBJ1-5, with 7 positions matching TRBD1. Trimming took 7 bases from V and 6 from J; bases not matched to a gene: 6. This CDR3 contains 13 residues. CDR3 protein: CASTDTGAQPQHF. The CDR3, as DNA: TGTGCCAGCACCGACACAGGGGCTCAGCCCCAGCATTTT.

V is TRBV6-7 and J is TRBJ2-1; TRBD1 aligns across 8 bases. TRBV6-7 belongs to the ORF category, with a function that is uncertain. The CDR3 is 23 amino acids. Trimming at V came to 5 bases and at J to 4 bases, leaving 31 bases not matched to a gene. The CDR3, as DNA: TGTGCCAGCAGTGTCGGGTCGAGGACAGGGAGGTCCATACACTTTTACCTATACAATGAGCAGTTCTTC. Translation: CASSVGSRTGRSIHFYLYNEQFF.

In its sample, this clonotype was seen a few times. In DNA form, the CDR3 reads TGTGCCAGCCAGGCAGCGGATATCTCCTACGAGCAGTACTTC. The encoded protein is CASQAADISYEQYF. V usage is TRBV6-1 and J usage is TRBJ2-7; a possible D gene is TRBD2 (5 bases). The CDR3 has 14 residues. V was pared by 8 bases and J by 0 bases, with 14 bases between. Germline V gene lookup returns CDR1 MNHNS and CDR2 SASEGT.

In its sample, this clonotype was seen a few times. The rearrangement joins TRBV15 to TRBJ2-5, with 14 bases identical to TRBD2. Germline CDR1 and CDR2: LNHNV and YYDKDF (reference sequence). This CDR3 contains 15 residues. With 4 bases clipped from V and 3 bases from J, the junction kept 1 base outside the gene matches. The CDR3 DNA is TGTGCCACCAGCAAGGGACTAGCGGGAGAAGAGACCCAGTACTTC. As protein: CATSKGLAGEETQYF.

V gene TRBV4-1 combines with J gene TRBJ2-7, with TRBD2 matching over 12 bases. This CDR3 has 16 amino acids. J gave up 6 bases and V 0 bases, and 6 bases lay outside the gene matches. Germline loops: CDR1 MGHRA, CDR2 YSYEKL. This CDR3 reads CASSQERLAGGGEQYF. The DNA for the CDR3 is TGCGCCAGCAGCCAAGAACGTCTAGCGGGAGGGGGCGAGCAGTACTTC.